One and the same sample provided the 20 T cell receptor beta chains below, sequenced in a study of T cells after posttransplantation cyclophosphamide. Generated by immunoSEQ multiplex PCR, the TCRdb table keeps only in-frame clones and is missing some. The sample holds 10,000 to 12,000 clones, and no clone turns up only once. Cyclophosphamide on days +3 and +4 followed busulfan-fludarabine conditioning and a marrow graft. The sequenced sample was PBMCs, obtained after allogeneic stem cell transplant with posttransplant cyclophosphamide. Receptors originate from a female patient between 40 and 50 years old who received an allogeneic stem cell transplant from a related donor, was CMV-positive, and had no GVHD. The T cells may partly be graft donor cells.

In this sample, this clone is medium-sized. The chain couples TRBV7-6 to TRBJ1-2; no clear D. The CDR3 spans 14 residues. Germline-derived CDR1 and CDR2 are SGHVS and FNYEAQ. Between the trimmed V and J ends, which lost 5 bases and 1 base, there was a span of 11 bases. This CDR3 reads CASSGGVYNYGYTF. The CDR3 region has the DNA TGTGCCAGCAGCGGCGGGGTTTATAACTATGGCTACACCTTC.

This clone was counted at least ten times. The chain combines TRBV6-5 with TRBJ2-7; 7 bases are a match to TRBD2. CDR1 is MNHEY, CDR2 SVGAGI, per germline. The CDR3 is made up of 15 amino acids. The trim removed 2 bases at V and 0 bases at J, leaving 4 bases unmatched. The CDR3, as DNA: TGTGCCAGCAGTTACGCACGGGGGGACTCCTACGAGCAGTACTTC. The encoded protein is CASSYARGDSYEQYF.

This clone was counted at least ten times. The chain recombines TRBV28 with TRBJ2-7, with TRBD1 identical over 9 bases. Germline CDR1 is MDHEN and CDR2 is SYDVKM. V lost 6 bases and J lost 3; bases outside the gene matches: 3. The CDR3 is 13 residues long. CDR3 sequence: CASSLDRGYEQYF. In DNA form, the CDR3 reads TGTGCCAGCAGCCTGGACAGGGGCTACGAGCAGTACTTC.

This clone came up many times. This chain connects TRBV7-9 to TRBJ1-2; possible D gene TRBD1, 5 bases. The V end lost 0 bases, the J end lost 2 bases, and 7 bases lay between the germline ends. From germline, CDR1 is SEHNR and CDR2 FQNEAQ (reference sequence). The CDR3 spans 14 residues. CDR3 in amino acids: CASSLAYRNYGYTF. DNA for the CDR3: TGTGCCAGCAGCTTAGCTTACAGGAACTATGGCTACACCTTC. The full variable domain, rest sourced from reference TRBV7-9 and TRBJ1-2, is DTGVSQNPRHKITKRGQNVTFRCDPISEHNRLYWYRQTLGQGPEFLTYFQNEAQLEKSRLLSDRFSAERPKGSFSTLEIQRTEQGDSAMYLCASSLAYRNYGYTFGSGTRLTVV.

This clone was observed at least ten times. In DNA form, the CDR3 reads TGCGCCAGCAGTGAGTTGTTGGATGACAGGGTAAGTCCCGGGGAGCTGTTTTTT. Encoded protein: CASSELLDDRVSPGELFF. The rearrangement joins TRBV10-2 to TRBJ2-2, with TRBD1 matching 7 bases. This CDR3 spans 18 amino acids. The V gene end was trimmed by 1 base and the J gene end by 6 bases; junction bases not matched to a gene: 14. CDR1 is WSHSY, CDR2 SAAADI, per germline.

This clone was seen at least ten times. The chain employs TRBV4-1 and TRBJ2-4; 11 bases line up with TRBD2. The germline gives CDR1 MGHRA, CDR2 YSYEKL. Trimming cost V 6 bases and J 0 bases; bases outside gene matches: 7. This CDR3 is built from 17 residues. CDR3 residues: CASRPGLAVLAKNIQYF. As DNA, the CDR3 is TGCGCCAGCAGACCGGGACTAGCGGTACTAGCCAAAAACATTCAGTACTTC.

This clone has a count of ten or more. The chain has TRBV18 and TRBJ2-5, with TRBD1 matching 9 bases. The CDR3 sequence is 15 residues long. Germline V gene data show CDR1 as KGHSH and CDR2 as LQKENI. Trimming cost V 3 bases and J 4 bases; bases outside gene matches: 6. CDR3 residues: CASSPGQGLGETQYF. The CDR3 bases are TGTGCCAGCTCACCCGGACAGGGGTTGGGAGAGACCCAGTACTTC.

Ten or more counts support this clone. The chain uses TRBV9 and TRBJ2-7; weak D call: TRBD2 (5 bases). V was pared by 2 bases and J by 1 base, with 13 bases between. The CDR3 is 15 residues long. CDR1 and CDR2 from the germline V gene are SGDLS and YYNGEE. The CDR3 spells CASSVGKIESYEQYF. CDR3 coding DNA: TGTGCCAGCAGCGTCGGGAAAATCGAGTCCTACGAGCAGTACTTC.

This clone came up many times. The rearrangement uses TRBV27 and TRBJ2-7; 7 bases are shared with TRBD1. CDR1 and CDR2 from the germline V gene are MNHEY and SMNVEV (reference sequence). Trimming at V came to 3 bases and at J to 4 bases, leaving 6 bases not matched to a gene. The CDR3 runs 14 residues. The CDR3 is CASSFTRDSYEQYF. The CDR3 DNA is TGTGCCAGCAGTTTCACAAGGGACAGTTACGAGCAGTACTTC.

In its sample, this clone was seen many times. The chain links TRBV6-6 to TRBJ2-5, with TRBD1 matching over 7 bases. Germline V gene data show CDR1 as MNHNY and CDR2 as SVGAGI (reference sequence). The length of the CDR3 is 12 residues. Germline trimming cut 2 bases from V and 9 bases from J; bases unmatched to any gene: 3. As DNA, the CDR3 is TGTGCCAGCAGTTACCCAGACAGGGCCCAGTACTTC. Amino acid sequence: CASSYPDRAQYF.

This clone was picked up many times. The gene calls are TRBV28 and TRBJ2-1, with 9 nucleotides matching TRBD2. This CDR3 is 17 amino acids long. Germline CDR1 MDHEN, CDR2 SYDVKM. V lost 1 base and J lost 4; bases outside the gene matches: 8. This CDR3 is CASSLSRLGLAYNEQFF. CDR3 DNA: TGTGCCAGCAGTTTATCCCGTTTGGGACTAGCTTACAATGAGCAGTTCTTC.

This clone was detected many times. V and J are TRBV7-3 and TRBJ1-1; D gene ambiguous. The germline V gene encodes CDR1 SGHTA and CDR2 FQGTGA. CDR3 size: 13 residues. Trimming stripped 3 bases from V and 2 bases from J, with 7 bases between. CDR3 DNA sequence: TGTGCCAGCAGCTTCGGAGGAAACACTGAAGCTTTCTTT. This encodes CASSFGGNTEAFF.

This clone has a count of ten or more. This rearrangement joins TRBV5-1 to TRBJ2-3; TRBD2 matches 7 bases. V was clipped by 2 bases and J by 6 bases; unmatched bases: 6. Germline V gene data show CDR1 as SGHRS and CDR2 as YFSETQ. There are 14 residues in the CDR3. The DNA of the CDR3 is TGCGCCAGCAGCTTCGGGACTACAGGCGATACGCAGTATTTT. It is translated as CASSFGTTGDTQYF. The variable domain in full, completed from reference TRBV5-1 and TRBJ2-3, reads KAGVTQTPRYLIKTRGQQVTLSCSPISGHRSVSWYQQTPGQGLQFLFEYFSETQRNKGNFPGRFSGRQFSNSRSEMNVSTLELGDSALYLCASSFGTTGDTQYFGPGTRLTVL.

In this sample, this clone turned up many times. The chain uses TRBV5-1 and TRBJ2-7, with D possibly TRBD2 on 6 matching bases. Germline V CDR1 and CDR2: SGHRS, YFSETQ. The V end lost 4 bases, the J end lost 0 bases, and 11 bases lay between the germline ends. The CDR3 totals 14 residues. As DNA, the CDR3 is TGCGCCAGCAGCCCCGGGACTTACTCCTACGAGCAGTACTTC. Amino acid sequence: CASSPGTYSYEQYF.

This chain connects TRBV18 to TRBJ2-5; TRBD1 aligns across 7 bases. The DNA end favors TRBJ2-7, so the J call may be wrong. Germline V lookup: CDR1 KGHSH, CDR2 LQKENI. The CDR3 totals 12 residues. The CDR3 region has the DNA TGTGCCAGCTCGGCAGGGGGCTACGAGCAGTACTTC. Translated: CASSAGGYEQYF.

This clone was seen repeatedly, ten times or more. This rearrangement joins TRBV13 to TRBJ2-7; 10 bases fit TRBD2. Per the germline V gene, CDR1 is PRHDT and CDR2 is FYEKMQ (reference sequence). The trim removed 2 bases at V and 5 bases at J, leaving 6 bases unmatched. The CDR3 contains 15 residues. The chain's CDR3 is CASSLSGRADHEQYF. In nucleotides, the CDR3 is TGTGCCAGCAGCTTAAGCGGGAGGGCGGACCACGAGCAGTACTTC.

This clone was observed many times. CDR3 residues: CASKGQNEKLFF. Written as DNA, the CDR3 is TGTGCATCGAAGGGACAGAATGAAAAACTGTTTTTT. The rearrangement links TRBV10-3 to TRBJ1-4; 7 nucleotides agree with TRBD1. CDR1 is ENHRY, CDR2 SYGVKD, per germline. The CDR3 loop spans 12 amino acids.

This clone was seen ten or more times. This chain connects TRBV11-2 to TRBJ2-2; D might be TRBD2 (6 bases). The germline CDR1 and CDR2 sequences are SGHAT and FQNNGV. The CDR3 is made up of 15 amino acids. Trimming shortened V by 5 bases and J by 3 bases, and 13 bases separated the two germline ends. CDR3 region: CASSTGLLHTGELFF. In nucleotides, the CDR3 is TGTGCCAGCAGCACGGGACTGCTGCACACCGGGGAGCTGTTTTTT.

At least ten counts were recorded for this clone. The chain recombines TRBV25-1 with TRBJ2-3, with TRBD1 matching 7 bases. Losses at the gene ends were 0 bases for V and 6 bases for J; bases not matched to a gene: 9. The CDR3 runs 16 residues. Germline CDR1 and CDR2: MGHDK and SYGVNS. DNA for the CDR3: TGTGCCAGCAGTGAATATCCCTTGACAGGGTGGGATACGCAGTATTTT. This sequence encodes CASSEYPLTGWDTQYF.

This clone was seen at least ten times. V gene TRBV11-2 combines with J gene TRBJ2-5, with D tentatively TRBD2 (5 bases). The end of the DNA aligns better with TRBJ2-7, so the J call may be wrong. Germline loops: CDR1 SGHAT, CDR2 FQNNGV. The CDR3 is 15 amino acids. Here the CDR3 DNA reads TGTGCCAGCAGCCCCCCCCTGGGCGGGTACTACGAGCAGTACTTC. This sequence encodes CASSPPLGGYYEQYF.